Listed below are T cell receptor beta chains from one sample, sequenced in a study of T cells after posttransplantation cyclophosphamide. Sequencing used immunoSEQ multiplex PCR; TCRdb keeps in-frame clones, though not all of them. In total the sample includes 10,000 to 15,000 clones, none of them seen once. Specimen: PBMCs, collected after allogeneic stem cell transplant with posttransplant cyclophosphamide. These receptors came from a female patient in her 40s who received an allogeneic stem cell transplant from an unrelated donor, was CMV-positive, and had acute GVHD only. Some T cells may be transferred from the graft donor. Both conserved end residues are part of each CDR3. The order of the fields is V gene, CDR3 length, clone size, D gene, J gene, CDR3 DNA, CDR3 protein. D genes are given only for firm matches. Clone sizes are given selectively: once, few, many, or a class where the clone is expanded.

>TRBV6-1|13|many|NA|TRBJ2-3
TGTGCCAGCAGTAGACAGAGGACAGATACGCAGTATTTT
CASSRQRTDTQYF
>TRBV29-1|14|many|TRBD1|TRBJ2-3
TGCAGCGTGGACGGACAGGGAGGCACAGATACGCAGTATTTT
CSVDGQGGTDTQYF
>TRBV6-1|15|many|TRBD2|TRBJ2-2
TGTGCCACCGGGACTAGCGGATTGGGACCCGGGGAGCTGTTTTTT
CATGTSGLGPGELFF
>TRBV4-1|13|NA|NA|TRBJ1-2
TGCGCCAGCAGCCAACGTCAGCACTATAGCTACACCTTC
CASSQRQHYSYTF
>TRBV5-4|14|few|NA|TRBJ1-1
TGTGCCAGCAGCTTTTCGACGGGGAACACTGAAGCTTTCTTT
CASSFSTGNTEAFF
>TRBV15|14|few|NA|TRBJ2-3
TGTGCCACCAGCAGAGGGCGGGGAGCAGATACGCAGTATTTT
CATSRGRGADTQYF
>TRBV5-1|15|few|TRBD1|TRBJ2-7
TGCGCCAGCAGCTCTACCGGGACAGGAAACTACGAGCAGTACTTC
CASSSTGTGNYEQYF
>TRBV28|17|many|TRBD1|TRBJ1-4
TGTGCCAGCAGTTCGCCGGGACAGGGGGCGGCTAATGAAAAACTGTTTTTT
CASSSPGQGAANEKLFF
>TRBV7-9|14|many|NA|TRBJ1-6
TGTGCCAGCGAAACGGGACACATAAATTCACCCCTCCACTTT
CASETGHINSPLHF
>TRBV5-1|16|many|TRBD2|TRBJ2-1
TGCGCCAGCAACTACGGGGGGGTTCGGGCATTCAGTGAGCAGTTCTTC
CASNYGGVRAFSEQFF
>TRBV4-2|16|NA|NA|TRBJ2-7
TGTGCCAGCAGCCAAGATCAGGTAGGGGAATTGGGCGAGCAGTACTTC
CASSQDQVGELGEQYF